Listed below are T cell receptor beta chains from one sample, sequenced in a study of T cell changes during pregnancy in multiple sclerosis. Sequencing was performed with immunoSEQ multiplex PCR; in TCRdb, only in-frame clones are kept and a portion is missing. The sample lists tens of thousands of clones; 75% to 90% were seen once. This material consisted of peripheral blood, taken before pregnancy. Receptors originate from a female donor with multiple sclerosis, enrolled in a pregnancy study. Both conserved end residues are part of each CDR3. A D gene is named only where the DNA matches it firmly. Size tells how often a clone was seen (once, few, many) or the class of an expanded clone, and some rows leave it out.

TRBJ2-7,TRBV2,.,.,CASSDGVKGIYEQYF,TGTGCCAGCAGTGATGGGGTAAAGGGGATCTACGAGCAGTACTTC
TRBJ1-5,TRBV5-1,.,.,CASSLDSGVQPQHF,TGCGCCAGCAGCTTGGATTCCGGGGTTCAGCCCCAGCATTTT
TRBJ2-1,TRBV19,.,.,CASSPRPTGNEQFF,TGTGCCAGTAGTCCGCGACCCACCGGGAATGAGCAGTTCTTC
TRBJ1-2,TRBV19,TRBD1,.,CATSGGNYGYTF,TGTGCCACGTCAGGGGGAAACTATGGCTACACCTTC
TRBJ1-5,TRBV7-2,.,.,CASSLAREVQPQHF,TGTGCCAGCAGCTTAGCGCGAGAGGTCCAGCCCCAGCATTTT
TRBJ1-2,TRBV19,.,.,CASSSFRGYTF,TGTGCCAGTAGTAGTTTCCGTGGCTACACCTTC
TRBJ1-5,TRBV27,.,.,CASSLLGARGQPQHF,TGTGCCAGCAGTTTACTGGGGGCGCGTGGTCAGCCCCAGCATTTT
TRBJ1-5,TRBV6-5,.,.,CASSYQANQPQHF,TGTGCCAGCAGTTACCAGGCTAATCAGCCCCAGCATTTT
TRBJ2-1,TRBV9,.,.,CASSVGGSGEQFF,TGTGCCAGCAGCGTAGGTGGTAGCGGAGAGCAGTTCTTC
TRBJ2-2,TRBV29-1,TRBD1,.,CSGQGELNTGELFF,TGCAGCGGCCAGGGGGAACTTAACACCGGGGAGCTGTTTTTT
TRBJ2-7,TRBV7-2,TRBD2,.,CASSPIGLAGGYYEQYF,TGTGCCAGCAGCCCCATAGGACTAGCGGGAGGTTACTACGAGCAGTACTTC
TRBJ1-2,TRBV6-5,TRBD1,.,CASNPGQGNGYTF,TGTGCCAGCAATCCGGGACAGGGTAATGGCTACACCTTC
TRBJ2-7,TRBV7-9,.,.,CASSPRSTGQYF,TGTGCCAGCAGCCCCCGCAGTACGGGGCAGTACTTC
TRBJ2-4,TRBV5-6,.,once,CASRIEGAKNIQYF,TGTGCCAGCAGGATCGAGGGTGCCAAAAACATTCAGTACTTC
TRBJ1-2,TRBV2,.,.,CASSLGVSYGYTF,TGTGCCAGCAGCCTAGGGGTCAGCTATGGCTACACCTTC
TRBJ1-2,TRBV7-9,.,.,CASSSREGVINYGYTF,TGTGCCAGCAGCTCCAGGGAGGGGGTCATAAACTATGGCTACACCTTC
TRBJ2-3,TRBV7-3,TRBD2,.,CASSSLGRGGNSPQYF,TGTGCCAGCAGCTCACTAGGGCGGGGGGGAAATTCTCCGCAGTATTTT
TRBJ1-2,TRBV7-9,TRBD1,.,CASSLETGSYGYTF,TGTGCCAGCAGCTTAGAGACAGGGAGCTATGGCTACACCTTC
TRBJ2-1,TRBV30,TRBD2,many,CAWSVLADYNEQFF,TGTGCCTGGAGTGTACTAGCGGACTACAATGAGCAGTTCTTC
TRBJ2-7,TRBV19,TRBD2,.,CASSTTSLGLAGAFHEQYF,TGTGCCAGTAGCACCACTTCGTTGGGACTAGCGGGAGCTTTCCACGAGCAGTACTTC